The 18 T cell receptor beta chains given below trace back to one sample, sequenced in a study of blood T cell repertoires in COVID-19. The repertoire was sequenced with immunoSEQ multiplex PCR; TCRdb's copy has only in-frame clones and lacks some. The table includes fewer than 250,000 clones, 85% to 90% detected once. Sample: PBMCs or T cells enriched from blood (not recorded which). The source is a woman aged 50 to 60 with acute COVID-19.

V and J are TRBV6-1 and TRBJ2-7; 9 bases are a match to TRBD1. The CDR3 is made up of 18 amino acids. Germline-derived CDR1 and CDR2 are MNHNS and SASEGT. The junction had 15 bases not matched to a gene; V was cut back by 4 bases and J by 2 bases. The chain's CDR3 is CASSATDRGLLRPYEQYF. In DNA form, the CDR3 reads TGTGCCAGCAGTGCAACGGACAGGGGATTACTTCGGCCCTACGAGCAGTACTTC.

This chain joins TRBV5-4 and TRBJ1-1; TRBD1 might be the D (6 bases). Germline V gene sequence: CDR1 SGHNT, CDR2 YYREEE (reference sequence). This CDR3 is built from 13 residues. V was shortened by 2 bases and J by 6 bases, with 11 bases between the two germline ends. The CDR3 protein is CASSFRGGPEAFF. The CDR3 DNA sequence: TGTGCCAGCAGCTTCAGGGGTGGTCCTGAAGCTTTCTTT.

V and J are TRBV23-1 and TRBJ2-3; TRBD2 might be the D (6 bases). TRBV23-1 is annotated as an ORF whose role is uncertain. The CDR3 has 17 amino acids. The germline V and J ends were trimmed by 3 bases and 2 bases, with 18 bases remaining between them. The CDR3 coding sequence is TGCGCCAGCAGTCATGAGGGGCCCGCGGGGCTCACAGATACGCAGTATTTT. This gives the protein CASSHEGPAGLTDTQYF.

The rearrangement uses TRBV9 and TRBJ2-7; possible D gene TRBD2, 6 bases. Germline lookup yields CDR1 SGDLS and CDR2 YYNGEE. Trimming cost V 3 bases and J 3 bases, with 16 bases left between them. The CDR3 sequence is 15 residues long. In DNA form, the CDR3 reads TGTGCCAGCAGCGATAACCCGGGACTTGGCTACGAGCAGTACTTC. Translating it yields CASSDNPGLGYEQYF.

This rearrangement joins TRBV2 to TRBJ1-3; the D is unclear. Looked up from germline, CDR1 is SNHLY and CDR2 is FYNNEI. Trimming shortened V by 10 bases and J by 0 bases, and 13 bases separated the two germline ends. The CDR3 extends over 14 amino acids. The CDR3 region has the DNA TGTGCCACCTTCCCTGGCAACTCTGGAAACACCATATATTTT. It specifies CATFPGNSGNTIYF.

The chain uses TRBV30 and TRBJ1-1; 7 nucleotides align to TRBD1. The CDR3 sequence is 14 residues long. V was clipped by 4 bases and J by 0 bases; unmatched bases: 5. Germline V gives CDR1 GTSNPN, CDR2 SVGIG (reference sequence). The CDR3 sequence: CAWTKTGMNTEAFF. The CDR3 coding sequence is TGTGCCTGGACCAAGACAGGGATGAACACTGAAGCTTTCTTT.

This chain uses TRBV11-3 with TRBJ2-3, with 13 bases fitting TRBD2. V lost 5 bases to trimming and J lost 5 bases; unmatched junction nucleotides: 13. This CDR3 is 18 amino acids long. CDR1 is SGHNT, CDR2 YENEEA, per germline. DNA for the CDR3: TGTGCCAGCAGCCCCGGTGCGGGACTAGCGGGATCCGGAGATACGCAGTATTTT. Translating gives CASSPGAGLAGSGDTQYF.

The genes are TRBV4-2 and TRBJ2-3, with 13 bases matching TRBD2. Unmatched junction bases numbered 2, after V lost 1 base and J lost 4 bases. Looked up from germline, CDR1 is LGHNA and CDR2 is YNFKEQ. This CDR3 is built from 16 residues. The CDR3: CASSQGTSGSSDTQYF. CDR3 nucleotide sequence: TGTGCCAGCAGCCAAGGGACTAGCGGGAGTTCAGATACGCAGTATTTT.

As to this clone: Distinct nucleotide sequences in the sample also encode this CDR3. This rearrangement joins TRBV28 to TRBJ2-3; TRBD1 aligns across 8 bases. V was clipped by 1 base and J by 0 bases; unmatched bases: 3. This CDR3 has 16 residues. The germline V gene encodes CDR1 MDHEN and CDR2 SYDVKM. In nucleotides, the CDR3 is TGTGCCAGCAGTTTATCCGGACAGGGAAGCACAGATACGCAGTATTTT. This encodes CASSLSGQGSTDTQYF.

Written as DNA, the CDR3 is TGTGCCACCTCAAAGCGGGAGAGACACAATGAGCAGTTCTTC. Residues: CATSKRERHNEQFF. The gene calls are TRBV15 and TRBJ2-1, with 8 bases lining up with TRBD2. The germline CDR1 and CDR2 sequences are LNHNV and YYDKDF (reference sequence). The CDR3 runs to 14 residues. The J segment lost 5 bases and the V segment lost 8 bases, leaving 8 bases of the junction unmatched.

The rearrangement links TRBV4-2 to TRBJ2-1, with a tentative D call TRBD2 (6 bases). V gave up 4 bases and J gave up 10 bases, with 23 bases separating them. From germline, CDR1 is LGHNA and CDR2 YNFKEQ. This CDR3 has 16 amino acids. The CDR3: CASSPPRGGLTTEQFF. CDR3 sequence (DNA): TGTGCCAGCAGCCCCCCCCGGGGAGGCCTAACTACGGAGCAGTTCTTC.

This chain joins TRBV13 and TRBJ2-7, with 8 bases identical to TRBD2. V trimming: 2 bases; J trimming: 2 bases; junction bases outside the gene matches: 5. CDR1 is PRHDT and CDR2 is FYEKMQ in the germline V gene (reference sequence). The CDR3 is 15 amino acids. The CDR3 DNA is TGTGCCAGCAGCTTAAGCGGGAGAACCCCCTACGAGCAGTACTTC. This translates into CASSLSGRTPYEQYF.

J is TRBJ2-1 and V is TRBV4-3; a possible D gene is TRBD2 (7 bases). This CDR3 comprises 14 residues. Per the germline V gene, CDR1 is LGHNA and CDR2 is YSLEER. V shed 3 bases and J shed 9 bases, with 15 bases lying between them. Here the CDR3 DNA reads TGCGCCAGCAGCCATGAGGGGGGGGTGGGTGAGCAGTTCTTC. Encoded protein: CASSHEGGVGEQFF.

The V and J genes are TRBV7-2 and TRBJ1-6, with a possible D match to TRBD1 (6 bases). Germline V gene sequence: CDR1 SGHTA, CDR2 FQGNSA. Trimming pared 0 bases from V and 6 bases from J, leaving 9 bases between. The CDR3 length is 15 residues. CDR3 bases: TGTGCCAGCAGCTTAGCCCCAGGGGCTAATTCACCCCTCCACTTT. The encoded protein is CASSLAPGANSPLHF.

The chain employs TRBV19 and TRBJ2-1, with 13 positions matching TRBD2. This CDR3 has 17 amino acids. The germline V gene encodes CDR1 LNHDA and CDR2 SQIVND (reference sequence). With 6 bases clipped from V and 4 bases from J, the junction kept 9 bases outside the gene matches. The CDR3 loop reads CASSQTSGRDSYNEQFF. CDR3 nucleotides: TGTGCCAGTAGCCAAACTAGCGGGAGGGACTCGTACAATGAGCAGTTCTTC.

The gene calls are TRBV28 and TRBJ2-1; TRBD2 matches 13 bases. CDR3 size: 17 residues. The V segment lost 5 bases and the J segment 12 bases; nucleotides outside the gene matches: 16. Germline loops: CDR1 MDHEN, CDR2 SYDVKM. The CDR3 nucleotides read TGTGCCAGCAGTGTATCGTTGATAGGACTAGCGGGAGTTGTGCAGTTCTTC. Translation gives CASSVSLIGLAGVVQFF.

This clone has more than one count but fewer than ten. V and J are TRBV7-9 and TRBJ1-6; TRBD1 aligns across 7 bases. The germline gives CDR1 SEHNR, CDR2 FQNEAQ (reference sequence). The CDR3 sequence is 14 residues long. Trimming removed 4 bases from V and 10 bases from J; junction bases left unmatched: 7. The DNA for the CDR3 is TGTGCCAGCAGCTCACAGGGGTGGAGCTCACCCCTCCACTTT. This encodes CASSSQGWSSPLHF. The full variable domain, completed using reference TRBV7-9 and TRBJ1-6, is DTGVSQNPRHKITKRGQNVTFRCDPISEHNRLYWYRQTLGQGPEFLTYFQNEAQLEKSRLLSDRFSAERPKGSFSTLEIQRTEQGDSAMYLCASSSQGWSSPLHFGNGTRLTVT.

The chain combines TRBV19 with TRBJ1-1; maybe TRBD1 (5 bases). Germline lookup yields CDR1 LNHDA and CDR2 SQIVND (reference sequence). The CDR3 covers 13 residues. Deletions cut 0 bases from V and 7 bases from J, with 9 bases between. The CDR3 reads CASSIDRGIEAFF. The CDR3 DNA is TGTGCCAGTAGTATAGATCGGGGGATTGAAGCTTTCTTT.